This record concerns one TCR beta chain sequence. Its antigen is currently unknown. TCRdb reprocessed the 5' RACE reads and reports one entry per CDR3 protein, with no DNA. Its table records 200,000 to 250,000 distinct CDR3 sequences. The data stem from a study of monozygotic twins with inflammatory bowel disease. The study's findings and limits: Reduced clonotype sharing with other individuals was observed in IBD patients relative to healthy twins, especially with disease activity.

The CDR3 runs to 15 residues. The germline gives CDR1 MDHEN, CDR2 SYDVKM. The sequence was obtained from a human donor with ulcerative colitis or Crohn's disease, or a healthy co-twin of an affected twin (not recorded which). Sequencing was done on a sample of blood. The genes are TRBV28 and TRBJ1-2; TCRdb lists TRBD1, though no DNA is available to test this call. The CDR3 protein is CASSWARGQGNGYTF.